These 20 T cell receptor beta chains came from one sample sequenced in a study of early T cells in non-severe SARS-CoV-2 infection. TCRdb reprocessed the 5' RACE reads with MiXCR, giving one entry per CDR3 protein. This table holds tens of thousands of distinct CDR3 sequences, 5.5% to 8.5% found once. Here the sequenced sample was whole blood, taken at baseline. The receptors shown here come from an adult who was a healthcare worker with PCR-confirmed SARS-CoV-2 infection or an uninfected control (not recorded which).

This clonotype was seen at least ten times. This chain connects TRBV7-6 to TRBJ2-5; 7 nucleotides align to TRBD2. The germline V gene encodes CDR1 SGHVS and CDR2 FNYEAQ. The CDR3 has 16 residues. V shed 3 bases, J shed 4 bases, and the junction held 11 bases outside the gene matches. This chain's CDR3 is CASSLPGDPGGETQYF. The CDR3 DNA follows: TGTGCCAGCAGCTTGCCTGGAGACCCGGGGGGAGAGACCCAGTACTTC.

This chain joins TRBV20-1 and TRBJ2-1, with D perhaps TRBD1 (6 bases). The CDR3 consists of 13 residues. The germline V gene encodes CDR1 DFQATT and CDR2 SNEGSKA (reference sequence). Trimming shortened V by 5 bases and J by 10 bases, and 18 bases separated the two germline ends. CDR3 nucleotides: TGCAGTGCTCGACACCCACAGGGTACCGAGCAGTTCTTC. Translating it yields CSARHPQGTEQFF.

This clonotype showed up many times. The gene calls are TRBV19 and TRBJ1-5, with 7 nucleotides matching TRBD1. The ends lost 8 bases at V and 4 bases at J; junction bases unmatched: 11. Germline V gene data show CDR1 as LNHDA and CDR2 as SQIVND (reference sequence). The CDR3 consists of 15 residues. The CDR3 is CASSPIRDSNQPQHF. The CDR3, as DNA: TGTGCCAGTTCTCCTATCCGGGACAGTAATCAGCCCCAGCATTTT.

This clonotype was counted ten times or more. CDR3 region: CASTISGQEETQYF. The CDR3 coding sequence is TGTGCCAGCACCATCTCGGGACAGGAAGAGACCCAGTACTTC. The V gene is TRBV28, the J gene TRBJ2-5, with 8 bases fitting TRBD1. CDR3 length: 14 amino acids. The J segment lost 3 bases and the V segment lost 7 bases, leaving 7 bases of the junction unmatched. CDR1 is MDHEN and CDR2 is SYDVKM in the germline V gene. Full variable domain (rest looked up from reference TRBV28 and TRBJ2-5): DVKVTQSSRYLVKRTGEKVFLECVQDMDHENMFWYRQDPGLGLRLIYFSYDVKMKEKGDIPEGYSVSREKKERFSLILESASTNQTSMYLCASTISGQEETQYFGPGTRLLVL.

This clonotype was observed a few times. This chain joins TRBV6-5 and TRBJ1-1; no clear D. CDR1 and CDR2 from the germline V gene are MNHEY and SVGAGI. V lost 8 bases to trimming and J lost 1 base, with 17 bases between them. This CDR3 spans 15 amino acids. CDR3 residues: CASRRYASGNTEAFF. CDR3 nucleotides: TGTGCCAGCCGGCGGTACGCGTCAGGGAACACTGAAGCTTTCTTT.

This clonotype appeared many times. The gene calls are TRBV7-9 and TRBJ1-6, with D possibly being TRBD1 (6 bases). The CDR3 runs 13 residues. Germline V gene sequence: CDR1 SEHNR, CDR2 FQNEAQ (reference sequence). Deletions cut 5 bases from V and 10 bases from J, with 12 bases between. The CDR3 loop reads CASSLTGNSPLHF. The CDR3 DNA follows: TGTGCCAGCAGCCTAACAGGGAACTCACCCCTCCACTTT.

There are many counts of this clonotype. The rearrangement joins TRBV7-3 to TRBJ2-7, with 11 bases identical to TRBD1. CDR1 is SGHTA and CDR2 is FQGTGA in the germline V gene. The ends lost 5 bases at V and 6 bases at J; junction bases unmatched: 3. This CDR3 has 13 amino acids. CDR3 DNA sequence: TGTGCCAGCAGCGTCGGACAGGGGGCCGAGCAGTACTTC. The encoded protein is CASSVGQGAEQYF.

This clonotype was counted many times. The chain uses TRBV7-8 and TRBJ2-1; 8 bases are shared with TRBD1. Germline CDR1 SGHVS, CDR2 FQNEAQ. V lost 5 bases to trimming and J lost 4 bases; unmatched junction nucleotides: 10. The CDR3 totals 16 residues. Here the CDR3 reads CASSHTGQGTYNEQFF. CDR3 nucleotide sequence: TGTGCCAGCAGCCATACTGGACAGGGAACTTACAATGAGCAGTTCTTC.

Worth noting for this clonotype: The junction departs from germline at one end; a sequencing error may be responsible. J is TRBJ1-1 and V is TRBV7-2; 7 bases line up with TRBD1. The CDR3 is made up of 17 amino acids. Germline CDR1 SGHTA, CDR2 FQGNSA. In nucleotides, the CDR3 is TGCGCCAGCAGCTTACTTCGTTTGCGGACAGGGAACACTGAAGCTTTCTTT. Its protein is CASSLLRLRTGNTEAFF.

This clonotype was detected a few times. The chain employs TRBV29-1 and TRBJ2-3, with unresolved D. Germline V gene sequence: CDR1 SQVTM, CDR2 ANQGSEA. CDR3 length equals 12 residues. Trimming cost V 4 bases and J 4 bases, with 9 bases left between them. The CDR3: CSVAHGPDTQYF. CDR3 DNA sequence: TGCAGCGTTGCTCACGGGCCAGATACGCAGTATTTT.

In this sample, this clonotype turned up a few times. The chain links TRBV2 to TRBJ1-1; the match to TRBD1 covers 9 bases. The junction had 9 bases not matched to a gene; V was cut back by 8 bases and J by 5 bases. The CDR3 has 14 residues. CDR1 SNHLY and CDR2 FYNNEI come from the germline V gene. Here the CDR3 DNA reads TGTGCCAGCCCGCGGGACAGGGAGGGAACTGAAGCTTTCTTT. This encodes CASPRDREGTEAFF.

At least ten counts were recorded for this clonotype. The chain uses TRBV7-2 and TRBJ2-5, with 8 bases that match TRBD1. J gave up 2 bases and V 5 bases, and 7 bases lay outside the gene matches. Germline-derived CDR1 and CDR2 are SGHTA and FQGNSA. CDR3 length equals 15 residues. CDR3 in amino acids: CASSPRTGSQETQYF. The DNA for the CDR3 is TGTGCCAGCAGCCCTCGGACAGGGTCGCAAGAGACCCAGTACTTC.

This clonotype was picked up a small number of times. The gene calls are TRBV27 and TRBJ1-4; 9 positions match TRBD1. This CDR3 is 15 amino acids long. Trimming took 4 bases from V and 8 from J; bases not matched to a gene: 8. Germline CDR1 is MNHEY and CDR2 is SMNVEV (reference sequence). Here the CDR3 DNA reads TGTGCCAGCAGTTCCGACAGGGGGATTTGGGAAAAACTGTTTTTT. It specifies CASSSDRGIWEKLFF.

In its sample, this clonotype was seen many times. V is TRBV6-4 and J is TRBJ2-1; no clear D gene. Germline V gene data show CDR1 as MRHNA and CDR2 as SNTAGT. V was clipped by 1 base and J by 1 base, with 11 bases between them. The CDR3 length is 16 residues. CDR3 nucleotide sequence: TGTGCCAGCAGTGACTTGTTTAGCAGGTCCTACAATGAGCAGTTCTTC. Its translation is CASSDLFSRSYNEQFF.

In its sample, this clonotype was seen many times. This chain links TRBV12-3 or TRBV12-4 with TRBJ2-1; 8 nucleotides agree with TRBD1. With V trimmed by 4 bases and J by 2 bases, 7 bases remained unmatched. This CDR3 contains 16 residues. The CDR3 here is CASSSRRTGPYNEQFF. The DNA of the CDR3 is TGTGCCAGCAGTTCCCGGCGGACAGGGCCCTACAATGAGCAGTTCTTC.

This clonotype came up many times. The gene calls are TRBV5-8 and TRBJ2-7; unclear D gene. V was cut by 0 bases and J by 4 bases, with 14 bases left in between. This CDR3 spans 15 amino acids. Germline V gene data show CDR1 as SGHTS and CDR2 as YDEGEE. CDR3 loop: CASSLGSDGQYEQYF. The CDR3 nucleotides are TGTGCCAGCAGCTTGGGGTCCGACGGGCAATACGAGCAGTACTTC.

This clonotype was counted at least ten times. The genes are TRBV5-1 and TRBJ2-7, with 7 positions matching TRBD1. The germline CDR1 and CDR2 sequences are SGHRS and YFSETQ. The CDR3 loop spans 15 amino acids. Losses at the gene ends were 5 bases for V and 2 bases for J; bases not matched to a gene: 10. CDR3 residues: CASSSMPRGTYEQYF. As DNA, the CDR3 is TGCGCCAGCAGTTCGATGCCCAGGGGGACCTACGAGCAGTACTTC.

J is TRBJ1-1 and V is TRBV28; D call uncertain. V lost 3 bases to trimming and J lost 0 bases, with 11 bases between them. The CDR3 is 15 amino acids. Per the germline V gene, CDR1 is MDHEN and CDR2 is SYDVKM. The CDR3 DNA follows: TGTGCCAGCAGTTTCATGGGCTTCTTGAACACTGAAGCTTTCTTT. As protein: CASSFMGFLNTEAFF.

Ten or more counts support this clonotype. The chain has TRBV28 and TRBJ2-7; a weak D match, TRBD2 (5 bases). CDR1 and CDR2 from the germline V gene are MDHEN and SYDVKM. Trimming removed 6 bases from V and 3 bases from J, with 12 bases in between. This CDR3 region has 13 residues. The CDR3 nucleotides are TGTGCCAGCAGAGCCCTCGGGGTCTACGAGCAGTACTTC. This gives the protein CASRALGVYEQYF.

This clonotype was picked up many times. The genes are TRBV6-6 and TRBJ1-5; maybe TRBD1 (5 bases). There are 15 residues in the CDR3. CDR1 and CDR2 from the germline V gene are MNHNY and SVGAGI (reference sequence). Trimming left V 5 bases short and J 9 bases short, with 20 bases between. DNA for the CDR3: TGTGCCAGCAGTGCCGGGGCGCCGGAGTCTAGGCCCCAGCATTTT. Encoded protein: CASSAGAPESRPQHF.